This T cell receptor beta chain derives from a study of post-analysis software for immune sequencing data (dated by TCRdb to 2014 to 2015). Background on the whole study: The recorded disease courses included relapsing-remitting, secondary progressive and progressive-relapsing multiple sclerosis, and some patients had no subtype annotation. The multiple sclerosis patient repertoires were compared with under 13 previously published healthy control repertoires from donors aged about 6 to 28 years. A subset of samples was prepared in parallel using single-end sample barcoding, then pooled and co-amplified after Illumina adapter ligation.

Turning to this clonotype: The clone's antigen remains unknown. The junction departs from germline at one end; a sequencing error may be responsible.

TCR beta repertoires were profiled from peripheral blood of roughly 13 young patients with multiple sclerosis to demonstrate the VDJtools post-analysis software. Multiple sclerosis patients were children and adolescents aged roughly 6 to 17 years. What the authors observed across the whole study: Strong co-clustering of samples prepared in the same batch was shown by direct clustering with F measure, prompting a batch-effect correction. Significantly lower normalized Chao1 diversity was found in multiple sclerosis patients than in controls, suggesting substantial peripheral T-cell clonal expansion. The control group was slightly older than the multiple sclerosis patient group.

Library creation used PCR. The sequencer listed for this sample is Illumina HiSeq 2500. To reduce PCR and sequencing biases, unique molecular identifiers were built into the TCR beta cDNA libraries. Approximately 500,000 cDNA molecules were obtained for every 1 to 10 million input T cells, so each molecule roughly corresponded to one T cell. Patient libraries were prepared and sequenced with the same protocol used for the earlier healthy control dataset. Samples belonging to the same batch were prepared together, multiplexed and sequenced on a shared HiSeq lane. Processing in the source paper ran as follows. MIGEC handled the raw barcoded reads, throwing out single-read molecular identifier groups before consensus assembly and CDR3 extraction. VDJtools was used for post-analysis of the clonotype tables, with diversity normalized by down-sampling every dataset to the smallest sample size. In repertoire overlap clustering, CDR3 amino acid sequences, but not nucleotide sequences, were matched to correct batch-related cross-sample contamination. TCRdb applied fastp at Q25 and MiXCR to the public reads, then kept only in-frame beta chains. Each record represents a unique CDR3 protein, reported with the most common genes and DNA among its rows. The V and J calls shown here were made by TCRdb, not taken from the authors' results. The sample table records about 800,000 distinct CDR3 sequences; 25% to 30% of these occur just once. Jointly, the top ten make up more than 0.45% of the sample.

The receptor was isolated from a girl aged 5 to 17 with multiple sclerosis. Specimen: blood.

The CDR3 reads as follows: CGISETMGLQLETQYF. The bases read TGTGGCATCAGTGAAACGATGGGACTGCAGTTAGAGACCCAGTACTTC. The rearranged segments are TRBV10-3 and TRBJ2-5; tentative D gene TRBD2, with 6 bases matching. There are 16 amino acids in the CDR3, from cysteine to phenylalanine inclusive. Solely the CDR3 DNA is kept, with 48 bases framed from the first base. From a lookup of the germline V gene, CDR1 and CDR2 are ENHRY and SYGVKD.